One and the same sample provided the 32 T cell receptor beta chains below, sequenced in a study of low-dose radiotherapy and immunotherapy resistance in tumors. With TRAV- and TRBV-specific primers, first-strand cDNA was made, covering the alpha and beta chains. The TCRs were subjected to amplification over about 20 PCR cycles employing a constant-region primer in conjunction with a V-primer adapter. From the reads, TCRdb called clonotypes with MiXCR, one entry per CDR3 protein. The data show around 13,000 distinct CDR3 sequences, approximately 57% seen once. These receptors were collected from a human donor with advanced metastatic prostate, ovarian, gallbladder or colorectal cancer (not recorded which). This table probably holds off-target reads from a library built for another chain.

The chain joins TRBV29-1 to TRBJ1-1, with D uncertain. The CDR3 extends over 11 amino acids. Looked up from germline, CDR1 is SQVTM and CDR2 is ANQGSEA. V dropped 4 bases and J dropped 6 bases, with 9 bases sitting between them. The CDR3 is CSVGFQPEAFF. Here the CDR3 DNA reads TGCAGCGTTGGTTTCCAGCCTGAAGCTTTCTTT.

This clonotype has just one count. The chain combines TRBV6-2 or TRBV6-3 with TRBJ1-1; D possibly corresponds to TRBD1 (5 bases). Looked up from germline, CDR1 is MNHEY and CDR2 is SVGEGT. The CDR3 sequence is 14 residues long. V shed 5 bases and J shed 3 bases, with 13 bases lying between them. The CDR3 spells CASSTGGSHTEAFF. DNA for the CDR3: TGTGCCAGCAGTACTGGGGGTTCGCACACTGAAGCTTTCTTT.

The chain employs TRBV7-6 and TRBJ1-5, with D hard to call. Trimming stripped 1 base from V and 1 base from J, with 8 bases between. CDR3 length equals 15 residues. Germline lookup yields CDR1 SGHVS and CDR2 FNYEAQ. CDR3 amino acids: CASSLDGRSNQPQHF. In nucleotides, the CDR3 is TGTGCCAGCAGCTTAGATGGACGGAGCAATCAGCCCCAGCATTTT. The entire variable domain, with the rest obtained from reference TRBV7-6 and TRBJ1-5, is as follows: GAGVSQSPRYKVTKRGQDVALRCDPISGHVSLYWYRQALGQGPEFLTYFNYEAQQDKSGLPNDRFSAERPEGSISTLTIQRTEQRDSAMYRCASSLDGRSNQPQHFGDGTRLSIL.

This chain uses TRBV19 with TRBJ1-5, with 8 bases aligning to TRBD1. This CDR3 is 15 amino acids long. Trimming cost V 3 bases and J 11 bases; bases outside gene matches: 12. Germline loops: CDR1 LNHDA, CDR2 SQIVND (reference sequence). CDR3 region: CASSIGTGWGRAQHF. The CDR3 bases are TGTGCCAGTAGTATCGGGACAGGATGGGGACGAGCCCAGCATTTT.

The V gene is TRBV28, the J gene TRBJ2-7, with D perhaps TRBD2 (5 bases). V dropped 5 bases and J dropped 2 bases, with 13 bases sitting between them. The length of the CDR3 is 14 residues. CDR1 MDHEN and CDR2 SYDVKM come from the germline V gene. The CDR3 DNA is TGTGCCAGCAGTCCCTCGGGGTTCGCCTACGAGCAGTACTTC. This encodes CASSPSGFAYEQYF.

This chain joins TRBV12-2 and TRBJ1-3; TRBD1 is taken as the D call from the table, unchecked against the DNA. TRBV12-2 is a listed pseudogene. The length of the CDR3 is 18 residues. CDR3 in amino acids: CASRLGGAKSESGNTIYF. The DNA of the CDR3 is TGTGCAAGTCGCTTAGGGGGGGCTAAATCGGAATCTGGAAACACCATATATTTT.

The chain links TRBV27 to TRBJ2-2, with a weak D call TRBD1 (5 bases). The CDR3 sequence is 15 residues long. CDR1 is MNHEY and CDR2 is SMNVEV in the germline V gene (reference sequence). Between the trimmed V and J ends, which lost 4 bases and 2 bases, there was a span of 11 bases. The CDR3 reads CASSWGAVNTGELFF. The CDR3 DNA is TGTGCCAGCAGTTGGGGCGCAGTTAACACCGGGGAGCTGTTTTTT.

The J gene is TRBJ2-2, the V gene TRBV28; possible D gene TRBD1, 6 bases. The V and J ends lost 7 bases and 3 bases respectively, with 21 bases between them. Per the germline V gene, CDR1 is MDHEN and CDR2 is SYDVKM. This CDR3 is 17 amino acids long. The CDR3 loop is CASTLLHRVRDTGELFF. The CDR3 region has the DNA TGTGCCAGCACCCTCCTTCACAGGGTCCGGGACACCGGGGAGCTGTTTTTT.

This clonotype is judged medium-sized. This rearrangement joins TRBV11-3 to TRBJ2-1; 11 nucleotides line up with TRBD2. Germline CDR1 and CDR2: SGHNT and YENEEA. The V segment lost 4 bases and the J segment 12 bases; nucleotides outside the gene matches: 17. This CDR3 contains 17 residues. CDR3 sequence reads: CASSYRDGSGLAERQFF. As DNA, the CDR3 is TGTGCCAGCAGCTACAGAGACGGCTCGGGACTAGCGGAGCGGCAGTTCTTC.

The chain carries TRBV7-2 and TRBJ2-5, with D perhaps matching TRBD2 (5 bases). Trimming removed 5 bases at V and 0 bases at J, with 7 bases between. Per germline, CDR1 SGHTA and CDR2 FQGNSA. The CDR3 consists of 13 residues. CDR3 DNA sequence: TGTGCCAGCAGCCCCGGGGACCAAGAGACCCAGTACTTC. Translation: CASSPGDQETQYF.

The J gene is TRBJ2-2, the V gene TRBV6-8; D is uncertain. The CDR3 contains 13 residues. Trimming left V 7 bases short and J 4 bases short, with 10 bases between. The V gene's germline CDR1 is MNHGY and CDR2 SAAAGT. The CDR3 region is CASMDGITGELFF. The CDR3 DNA reads as TGTGCCAGCATGGACGGTATCACCGGGGAGCTGTTTTTT.

There are a few counts of this clonotype. The chain carries TRBV7-6 and TRBJ2-2, with TRBD1 matching 7 bases. The V gene end was trimmed by 7 bases and the J gene end by 0 bases; junction bases not matched to a gene: 8. The CDR3 extends over 16 amino acids. The germline CDR1 and CDR2 sequences are SGHVS and FNYEAQ. The CDR3 DNA is TGTGCCAGCATCCAAACGACAGGGCCGAACACCGGGGAGCTGTTTTTT. Residues: CASIQTTGPNTGELFF.

The V call is TRBV12-3 or TRBV12-4, the J call TRBJ1-6; weak D call: TRBD1 (5 bases). The germline V and J ends were trimmed by 6 bases and 5 bases, with 20 bases remaining between them. CDR3 size: 17 residues. DNA for the CDR3: TGTGCCAGCAGACGGGAAAGGGGTATCGGCAATAATTCACCCCTCCACTTT. Amino acids: CASRRERGIGNNSPLHF.

CDR3 amino acids: CASSRGRGGESNQPQHF. The CDR3 nucleotides read TGTGCCAGCAGCCGCGGGCGCGGAGGCGAAAGCAATCAGCCCCAGCATTTT. The chain joins TRBV6-2 or TRBV6-3 to TRBJ1-5; D is unresolved. The CDR3 totals 17 residues. Germline loops: CDR1 MNHEY, CDR2 SVGEGT. Trimming cost V 6 bases and J 1 base, with 19 bases left between them.

This rearrangement joins TRBV5-5 to TRBJ2-5; D may be TRBD2 (5 bases). The CDR3 has 14 amino acids. Germline assignment: CDR1 SGHKS and CDR2 YYEKEE (reference sequence). V was pared by 0 bases and J by 5 bases, with 11 bases between. CDR3 sequence (DNA): TGTGCCAGCAGCTTGGGGGTAGCGAAGGAGACCCAGTACTTC. It translates to CASSLGVAKETQYF.

The chain uses TRBV9 and TRBJ1-1; D call uncertain. The CDR3 runs to 12 residues. Germline assignment: CDR1 SGDLS and CDR2 YYNGEE. Trimming took off 8 bases at V and 0 bases at J, with 8 bases between the two ends. DNA for the CDR3: TGTGCCAGTGGCGGGATGAACACTGAAGCTTTCTTT. Translated, it gives CASGGMNTEAFF.

V is TRBV11-2 and J is TRBJ1-1, with 7 positions matching TRBD1. Germline V gives CDR1 SGHAT, CDR2 FQNNGV. Trimming removed 6 bases from V and 5 bases from J; junction bases left unmatched: 9. CDR3 length equals 14 residues. CDR3 in DNA: TGTGCCAGCAGGGGATTAACAGGGGAGACTGAAGCTTTCTTT. Its translation is CASRGLTGETEAFF. The full variable domain, its missing parts supplied by reference TRBV11-2 and TRBJ1-1, is EAGVAQSPRYKIIEKRQSVAFWCNPISGHATLYWYQQILGQGPKLLIQFQNNGVVDDSQLPKDRFSAERLKGVDSTLKIQPAKLEDSAVYLCASRGLTGETEAFFGQGTRLTVV.

This chain joins TRBV29-1 and TRBJ2-2; D ambiguous. Germline V lookup: CDR1 SQVTM, CDR2 ANQGSEA. CDR3 length: 12 amino acids. V was shortened by 7 bases and J by 1 base, with 7 bases between the two germline ends. This CDR3 reads CSAWENTGELFF. DNA for the CDR3: TGCAGCGCGTGGGAGAACACCGGGGAGCTGTTTTTT.

This chain's CDR3 is CASRLGLAGGGTDTQYF. CDR3 nucleotide sequence: TGTGCCAGCAGACTTGGACTAGCGGGGGGGGGCACAGATACGCAGTATTTT. The chain combines TRBV11-2 with TRBJ2-3; 15 nucleotides align to TRBD2. The germline V gene encodes CDR1 SGHAT and CDR2 FQNNGV. The length of the CDR3 is 17 residues. Germline trimming cut 6 bases from V and 1 base from J; bases unmatched to any gene: 5.

This chain joins TRBV5-1 and TRBJ2-1; D might be TRBD2 (5 bases). CDR3 length: 15 amino acids. Germline V gene data show CDR1 as SGHRS and CDR2 as YFSETQ. The V and J ends lost 4 bases and 6 bases respectively, with 17 bases between them. CDR3 region: CASSGYSGSGNEQFF. CDR3 DNA sequence: TGCGCCAGCAGCGGATATTCGGGGAGTGGCAATGAGCAGTTCTTC.

The V and J genes are TRBV27 and TRBJ1-2; the match to TRBD1 covers 10 bases. CDR1 and CDR2 (germline): MNHEY, SMNVEV (reference sequence). CDR3 length: 16 amino acids. The J segment lost 0 bases and the V segment lost 7 bases, leaving 8 bases of the junction unmatched. The CDR3 loop reads CASTSRQGATNYGYTF. The CDR3 DNA reads TGTGCCAGCACCTCTAGACAGGGGGCGACTAACTATGGCTACACCTTC.

V usage is TRBV6-4 and J usage is TRBJ2-3, with TRBD2 identical over 10 bases. This CDR3 region has 16 residues. With V trimmed by 0 bases and J by 0 bases, 0 bases remained unmatched. The germline V gene has CDR1 MRHNA and CDR2 SNTAGT. Here the CDR3 DNA reads TGTGCCAGCAGTGACTCGACTAGCGGGAGCACAGATACGCAGTATTTT. As protein: CASSDSTSGSTDTQYF.

V is TRBV2 and J is TRBJ2-7; a weak D match, TRBD2 (5 bases). CDR1 SNHLY and CDR2 FYNNEI come from the germline V gene. This CDR3 region has 14 residues. Deletions cut 4 bases from V and 0 bases from J, with 10 bases between. The CDR3 DNA follows: TGTGCCAGCAGTGTAGAGGGCAGCTCCTACGAGCAGTACTTC. It yields the protein CASSVEGSSYEQYF.

This clonotype appeared once. The genes are TRBV28 and TRBJ2-7; D tentatively fits TRBD1 or TRBD2 (6 bases each). Trimming shortened V by 7 bases and J by 2 bases, and 9 bases separated the two germline ends. CDR1 is MDHEN, CDR2 SYDVKM, per germline. The CDR3 extends over 12 amino acids. The CDR3 reads CASTGGPYEQYF. Written as DNA, the CDR3 is TGTGCCAGCACCGGGGGCCCCTACGAGCAGTACTTC.

V usage is TRBV20-1 and J usage is TRBJ2-2; D gene uncertain. The CDR3 covers 13 residues. V lost 5 bases to trimming and J lost 2 bases, with 9 bases between them. Germline V CDR1 and CDR2: DFQATT, SNEGSKA (reference sequence). The CDR3 protein is CSASRANTGELFF. The CDR3 nucleotides read TGCAGTGCTTCCCGGGCCAACACCGGGGAGCTGTTTTTT.

V is TRBV6-1 and J is TRBJ2-1, with 10 bases fitting TRBD2. This CDR3 comprises 14 residues. The V gene end was trimmed by 5 bases and the J gene end by 3 bases; junction bases not matched to a gene: 1. Germline values: CDR1 MNHNS, CDR2 SASEGT. The CDR3 is CASSRTSGYNEQFF. The CDR3 DNA is TGTGCCAGCAGTCGGACTAGCGGCTACAATGAGCAGTTCTTC.

The rearrangement joins TRBV24-1 to TRBJ2-5; 8 bases map to TRBD1. V was pared by 4 bases and J by 5 bases, with 8 bases of the junction left unmatched. The CDR3 is 15 amino acids. Germline V CDR1 and CDR2: KGHDR, SFDVKD. This CDR3 reads CATSDQKTGVETQYF. The CDR3 nucleotides are TGTGCCACCAGTGACCAGAAGACAGGGGTCGAGACCCAGTACTTC.

The V gene is TRBV7-6, the J gene TRBJ2-1, with D perhaps TRBD1 (5 bases). Germline CDR1 SGHVS, CDR2 FNYEAQ. The CDR3 extends over 16 amino acids. The V end was cut by 2 bases, the J end by 8 bases, with 19 bases between. In DNA form, the CDR3 reads TGTGCCAGCAGCTTACAAGGTAGGGGCGGTGTAGATGAGCAGTTCTTC. Translated, it gives CASSLQGRGGVDEQFF.

This clonotype was counted only a few times. The chain is built from TRBV15 and TRBJ2-2; possible D gene TRBD1, 5 bases. The CDR3 is made up of 14 amino acids. The germline V and J ends were trimmed by 9 bases and 0 bases, with 11 bases remaining between them. CDR1 and CDR2 (germline): LNHNV, YYDKDF (reference sequence). The CDR3 is CATKEQANTGELFF. The DNA for the CDR3 is TGTGCCACTAAGGAACAGGCGAACACCGGGGAGCTGTTTTTT.

The chain joins TRBV11-2 to TRBJ2-7; the match to TRBD2 covers 9 bases. The V and J ends lost 5 bases and 5 bases, in that order; junction bases with no gene match: 13. The CDR3 has 16 residues. Germline V lookup: CDR1 SGHAT, CDR2 FQNNGV. The CDR3, as DNA: TGTGCCAGCAGCCCTCCCGCGGGAGGGCCCCCAGACGAGCAGTACTTC. It yields the protein CASSPPAGGPPDEQYF.

The chain couples TRBV6-5 to TRBJ2-1; the D gene is possibly TRBD1 (5 bases). From germline, CDR1 is MNHEY and CDR2 SVGAGI. The CDR3 extends over 16 amino acids. Trimming left V 2 bases short and J 6 bases short, with 17 bases between. Here the CDR3 DNA reads TGTGCCAGCAGTTACCTTCCCCAGGGCGCAGGCAATGAGCAGTTCTTC. Protein product: CASSYLPQGAGNEQFF.

V usage is TRBV2 and J usage is TRBJ2-7; D gene ambiguous. CDR3 size: 11 residues. The germline V gene encodes CDR1 SNHLY and CDR2 FYNNEI. Trimming removed 8 bases from V and 2 bases from J, with 7 bases in between. CDR3 loop: CASAQTYEQYF. The CDR3 DNA follows: TGTGCCAGCGCACAAACCTACGAGCAGTACTTC. Filled out from reference TRBV2 and TRBJ2-7, the complete variable domain reads EPEVTQTPSHQVTQMGQEVILRCVPISNHLYFYWYRQILGQKVEFLVSFYNNEISEKSEIFDDQFSVERPDGSNFTLKIRSTKLEDSAMYFCASAQTYEQYFGPGTRLTVT.